Detailed here is one T cell receptor (beta chain). The RNA input was about 0.5 to 1 ug, and it was reverse transcribed with random hexamers. Each CDR3 protein gets one entry after TCRdb re-called the immunoSEQ multiplex PCR reads with MiXCR. This sample carries about 140,000 distinct CDR3 sequences, 95% of them seen once, and the ten largest clones take more than 0.14%. The sample comes from a study of CD8 T cells in Susac syndrome. CDR3 length equals 16 residues. The germline V gene encodes CDR1 SEHNR and CDR2 FQNEAQ (reference sequence). Trimming at V came to 5 bases and at J to 9 bases, leaving 11 bases not matched to a gene.

This chain joins TRBV7-9 and TRBJ2-1, with TRBD2 identical over 12 bases. The sequenced material came from CD4+ T cells from PBMCs. This receptor was taken from a human donor with Susac syndrome. This chain's CDR3 is CASSPQTSGGTGEQFF. The CDR3 DNA is TGTGCCAGCAGCCCGCAGACTAGCGGGGGTACCGGTGAGCAGTTCTTC.